This T cell receptor beta chain was documented in a study of tumor-infiltrating lymphocytes in primary liver carcinoma. At the level of the study: Sequencing of the samples generated roughly 3.65 to 8 million productive TCRbeta reads, with similar yields across tissue types.

The germline CDR1 and CDR2 sequences are LGHNA and YSLEER. The CDR3 spans 19 residues. Unmatched junction bases numbered 16, after V lost 0 bases and J lost 8 bases. Reverse transcription of roughly 480 ng total RNA with a constant-region primer produced TCR beta cDNA. For TCR beta, libraries were produced by three nested multiplex PCR rounds using slightly modified ARM-PCR. It was with TRBV1-TRBV30 forward primers and a C-beta reverse primer that the first two PCR rounds were run, at roughly 10 cycles each. MiXCR was run by TCRdb on the multiplex PCR reads, yielding one entry per CDR3 protein. The sample has about 320,000 distinct CDR3 sequences, approximately 60% seen once. Study results and caveats: Between tumor regions, pairs overlapped more than tumor-adjacent and tumor-blood pairs did. A significantly higher top-250-clone fraction was recorded for tumors than for blood (p = 0.039).

Extraction also yielded germline DNA, while blood RNA was obtained from unsorted whole blood. For this clonotype: Antigen specificity is unknown. A much larger clone sits a single nucleotide away, making a read error possible.

The origin of this receptor is a man aged 35 to 55 with primary liver carcinoma and hepatitis B virus infection. The chain joins TRBV4-3 to TRBJ2-1, with 10 bases identical to TRBD2. The sequencing input was peripheral blood. The CDR3 DNA is TGCGCCAGCAGCCAAGATCCAATTAATAGCGGGAGGACCTCGGATGAGCAGTTCTTC. It encodes CASSQDPINSGRTSDEQFF.